Each of the 9 T cell receptor beta chains below was sequenced from the same sample in a study of T cell responses to AZD1222 COVID-19 vaccine. Clones were sequenced by immunoSEQ multiplex PCR, and TCRdb holds only the in-frame ones, with some missing. The data show 100,000 to 150,000 clones, 70% to 90% seen once. Sequenced material: peripheral blood, taken on day 0 of AZD1222 vaccination. The receptors stem from an adult in good health.

The V and J genes are TRBV5-1 and TRBJ2-5; D gene ambiguous. Germline V lookup: CDR1 SGHRS, CDR2 YFSETQ. With 1 base removed from V and 2 bases from J, the gap between germline ends came to 9 bases. The CDR3 is 14 amino acids. CDR3 sequence reads: CASSLKTEQETQYF. DNA of the CDR3: TGCGCCAGCAGCTTGAAAACAGAACAAGAGACCCAGTACTTC.

The rearrangement uses TRBV6-5 and TRBJ1-2; TRBD1 matches 8 bases. After removal of 5 bases from V and 6 bases from J, the junction contained 5 bases not matched to a gene. Per the germline V gene, CDR1 is MNHEY and CDR2 is SVGAGI. This CDR3 region has 13 residues. CDR3 in DNA: TGTGCCAGCAGTCGGACAGGGAGGGATGGCTACACCTTC. Translated, it gives CASSRTGRDGYTF.

The chain employs TRBV7-9 and TRBJ2-7; 9 bases are shared with TRBD2. CDR1 and CDR2 (germline): SEHNR, FQNEAQ (reference sequence). CDR3 length: 16 residues. V lost 4 bases to trimming and J lost 2 bases; unmatched junction nucleotides: 9. The CDR3 loop is CASSSRETSGAYEQYF. The CDR3 DNA sequence: TGTGCCAGCAGCTCTCGTGAGACTAGCGGTGCCTACGAGCAGTACTTC.

The table lists this clone with a count of one. The V gene is TRBV5-1, the J gene TRBJ1-2; the match to TRBD1 covers 8 bases. The CDR3 totals 16 residues. The V and J ends lost 0 bases and 3 bases, in that order; junction bases with no gene match: 7. Germline V gene sequence: CDR1 SGHRS, CDR2 YFSETQ. This chain's CDR3 is CASSLEFGQGYYGYTF. The DNA for the CDR3 is TGCGCCAGCAGCTTGGAGTTCGGACAGGGTTACTATGGCTACACCTTC.

The chain joins TRBV6-2 or TRBV6-3 to TRBJ2-1; 7 bases line up with TRBD1. V lost 5 bases, J lost 6 bases, and 7 bases stayed unmatched. Germline V gene data show CDR1 as MNHEY and CDR2 as SVGEGT. The length of the CDR3 is 14 residues. Here the CDR3 reads CASSIRTGINEQFF. In DNA form, the CDR3 reads TGTGCCAGCAGTATACGGACAGGAATCAATGAGCAGTTCTTC.

The DNA for the CDR3 is TGTGCCAGCAGCTCCTCCGGACAGGGGCTCAACGAGCAGTACTTC. Protein: CASSSSGQGLNEQYF. This sequence joins TRBV13 and TRBJ2-7; 9 nucleotides line up with TRBD1. This CDR3 contains 15 residues. CDR1 and CDR2 from the germline V gene are PRHDT and FYEKMQ (reference sequence). Unmatched junction bases numbered 9, after V lost 4 bases and J lost 5 bases.

The chain has TRBV19 and TRBJ2-2; no firm D call. Deletions cut 6 bases from V and 0 bases from J, with 11 bases between. This CDR3 has 15 amino acids. Germline V gives CDR1 LNHDA, CDR2 SQIVND (reference sequence). CDR3: CASRRRGPNTGELFF. CDR3 nucleotide sequence: TGTGCCAGTAGACGTAGAGGCCCGAACACCGGGGAGCTGTTTTTT. Using reference TRBV19 and TRBJ2-2 for the parts outside the CDR3, the full variable domain is DGGITQSPKYLFRKEGQNVTLSCEQNLNHDAMYWYRQDPGQGLRLIYYSQIVNDFQKGDIAEGYSVSREKKESFPLTVTSAQKNPTAFYLCASRRRGPNTGELFFGEGSRLTVL.

This clone appeared once. The chain uses TRBV4-2 and TRBJ1-6, with 7 nucleotides matching TRBD1. Per the germline V gene, CDR1 is LGHNA and CDR2 is YNFKEQ. J lost 7 bases, V lost 1 base, and 4 bases had no gene match. The CDR3 runs to 15 residues. CDR3 sequence: CASSQVGTENSPLHF. The CDR3 coding sequence is TGTGCCAGCAGCCAAGTGGGGACAGAAAATTCACCCCTCCACTTT.

For this clone: The DNA is left out, because the CDR3 cannot be placed on it with certainty; the CDR3 is given as TCRdb lists it. The V gene is TRBV28, the J gene TRBJ2-5; TRBD2, the table's D call, was not compared with the DNA. CDR1 and CDR2 from the germline V gene are MDHEN and SYDVKM. The CDR3 length is 15 residues, termini included. The CDR3 sequence is CASSSSRGTGETQYF.